Listed below are T cell receptor beta chains from one sample, sequenced in a study of T cell changes during pregnancy in multiple sclerosis. Clones were read by immunoSEQ multiplex PCR, and TCRdb kept only the in-frame ones, dropping some. In the table there are about 44,000 clones, roughly 92% of which are singletons. The sample here was CD4+ T cells from peripheral blood mononuclear cells, taken in the first trimester of pregnancy. These receptor sequences come from a female donor with multiple sclerosis, enrolled in a pregnancy study. Each CDR3 is given with its conserved first and last residue. The D gene is left open where the match is weak. Some rows mark clone size as missing; the rest say once, few, many or name a class of expanded clone.

d_gene: -
v_gene: TRBV6-5
j_gene: TRBJ2-2
abundance: -
CDR3aa: CASRLRVPTGELFF
CDR3nt: TGTGCCAGCAGACTCCGGGTCCCCACCGGGGAGCTGTTTTTT

d_gene: TRBD2
v_gene: TRBV7-2
j_gene: TRBJ2-5
abundance: -
CDR3aa: CASRTGRPQTSLGETQYF
CDR3nt: TGTGCCAGCAGAACGGGAAGGCCACAGACTAGCTTGGGAGAGACCCAGTACTTC

d_gene: -
v_gene: TRBV7-3
j_gene: TRBJ1-1
abundance: -
CDR3aa: CASSFYPGTEAFF
CDR3nt: TGTGCCAGCAGCTTTTACCCGGGGACTGAAGCTTTCTTT

d_gene: TRBD1
v_gene: TRBV5-4
j_gene: TRBJ1-1
abundance: -
CDR3aa: CASNTGGASTEAFF
CDR3nt: TGTGCCAGCAACACAGGGGGCGCGAGCACTGAAGCTTTCTTT

d_gene: -
v_gene: TRBV21-1
j_gene: TRBJ2-7
abundance: -
CDR3aa: CASSTRQATSDRYF
CDR3nt: TGTGCCAGCAGCACCCGACAGGCTACTAGCGATCGGTACTTC

d_gene: -
v_gene: TRBV6-1
j_gene: TRBJ1-4
abundance: -
CDR3aa: CASSEALWQGSGKLFF
CDR3nt: TGTGCCAGCAGTGAAGCGCTTTGGCAGGGGTCTGGAAAACTGTTTTTT

d_gene: TRBD1
v_gene: TRBV6-5
j_gene: TRBJ2-7
abundance: -
CDR3aa: CASSRQGNYEQYF
CDR3nt: TGTGCCAGCAGTAGACAGGGTAACTACGAGCAGTACTTC

d_gene: -
v_gene: TRBV19
j_gene: TRBJ2-2
abundance: -
CDR3aa: CASILTPTGGGELFF
CDR3nt: TGTGCCAGTATATTAACGCCGACAGGTGGCGGGGAGCTGTTTTTT

d_gene: -
v_gene: TRBV6-5
j_gene: TRBJ1-1
abundance: -
CDR3aa: CASRRGGTEAFF
CDR3nt: TGTGCCAGCAGACGAGGGGGCACTGAAGCTTTCTTT

d_gene: -
v_gene: TRBV18
j_gene: TRBJ1-1
abundance: -
CDR3aa: CASSRGQYTEAFF
CDR3nt: TGTGCCAGCTCACGCGGACAGTATACTGAAGCTTTCTTT

d_gene: TRBD2
v_gene: TRBV7-9
j_gene: TRBJ2-4
abundance: -
CDR3aa: CASSSITSGRKSIQYF
CDR3nt: TGTGCCAGCAGCTCTATTACTAGCGGGAGGAAGAGCATTCAGTACTTC

d_gene: TRBD1
v_gene: TRBV5-1
j_gene: TRBJ2-2
abundance: -
CDR3aa: CASSISGTGTGELFF
CDR3nt: TGCGCCAGCAGCATATCCGGGACAGGGACCGGGGAGCTGTTTTTT

d_gene: TRBD2
v_gene: TRBV2
j_gene: TRBJ2-7
abundance: -
CDR3aa: CASRDPSGRSSYEQYF
CDR3nt: TGTGCCAGCAGAGACCCTAGCGGGAGGAGTTCCTACGAGCAGTACTTC

d_gene: -
v_gene: TRBV7-3
j_gene: TRBJ2-1
abundance: -
CDR3aa: CASSVGTYNEQFF
CDR3nt: TGTGCCAGCAGCGTCGGGACCTACAATGAGCAGTTCTTC

d_gene: -
v_gene: TRBV29-1
j_gene: TRBJ2-1
abundance: -
CDR3aa: CSVVKGVGEQFF
CDR3nt: TGCAGCGTTGTCAAGGGGGTAGGTGAGCAGTTCTTC

d_gene: TRBD1
v_gene: TRBV6-5
j_gene: TRBJ2-1
abundance: -
CDR3aa: CASSYLTGDEQFF
CDR3nt: TGTGCCAGCAGTTACCTGACAGGGGATGAGCAGTTCTTC

d_gene: TRBD2
v_gene: TRBV29-1
j_gene: TRBJ2-7
abundance: -
CDR3aa: CSVKTGTTSYEQYF
CDR3nt: TGCAGCGTAAAAACCGGGACTACCTCCTACGAGCAGTACTTC

d_gene: TRBD2
v_gene: TRBV9
j_gene: TRBJ2-3
abundance: -
CDR3aa: CASSPGTSGTGTDTQYF
CDR3nt: TGTGCCAGCAGCCCCGGGACTAGCGGAACGGGCACAGATACGCAGTATTTT

d_gene: -
v_gene: TRBV20-1
j_gene: TRBJ2-3
abundance: once
CDR3aa: CSASLTDTQYF
CDR3nt: TGCAGTGCTAGCCTTACAGATACGCAGTATTTT

d_gene: -
v_gene: TRBV30
j_gene: TRBJ2-1
abundance: -
CDR3aa: CAWSVGPYNEQFF
CDR3nt: TGTGCCTGGAGTGTGGGGCCTTACAATGAGCAGTTCTTC

d_gene: TRBD1
v_gene: TRBV4-2
j_gene: TRBJ1-5
abundance: once
CDR3aa: CASSQDVGQGDQPQHF
CDR3nt: TGTGCCAGCAGCCAAGATGTGGGACAGGGAGATCAGCCCCAGCATTTT

d_gene: -
v_gene: TRBV19
j_gene: TRBJ2-5
abundance: -
CDR3aa: CASSQVLQTRVTQYF
CDR3nt: TGTGCCAGTAGCCAAGTGCTACAAACTAGGGTGACCCAGTACTTC

d_gene: TRBD1
v_gene: TRBV19
j_gene: TRBJ2-6
abundance: -
CDR3aa: CASSPGGSGANVLTF
CDR3nt: TGTGCCAGTAGTCCAGGGGGCTCTGGGGCCAACGTCCTGACTTTC

d_gene: TRBD1
v_gene: TRBV5-1
j_gene: TRBJ1-2
abundance: -
CDR3aa: CASSFGTGGPLYGYTF
CDR3nt: TGCGCCAGCAGCTTTGGGACAGGGGGCCCCCTCTATGGCTACACCTTC

d_gene: -
v_gene: TRBV18
j_gene: TRBJ2-2
abundance: -
CDR3aa: CASSPTSFPGGELFF
CDR3nt: TGTGCCAGCTCACCCACTAGCTTTCCGGGCGGGGAGCTGTTTTTT

d_gene: TRBD2
v_gene: TRBV9
j_gene: TRBJ2-2
abundance: -
CDR3aa: CASSKTSGENTGELFF
CDR3nt: TGTGCCAGCAGCAAAACTAGCGGGGAGAACACCGGGGAGCTGTTTTTT

d_gene: -
v_gene: TRBV30
j_gene: TRBJ2-7
abundance: -
CDR3aa: CAWSVEPTSSHEQYF
CDR3nt: TGTGCCTGGAGTGTGGAACCGACTAGTTCCCACGAGCAGTACTTC

d_gene: TRBD1
v_gene: TRBV10-2
j_gene: TRBJ2-5
abundance: once
CDR3aa: CASNGQGETQYF
CDR3nt: TGCGCCAGCAATGGACAGGGAGAGACCCAGTACTTC

d_gene: TRBD2
v_gene: TRBV9
j_gene: TRBJ2-1
abundance: -
CDR3aa: CASSVVASGMNEQFF
CDR3nt: TGTGCCAGCAGCGTAGTGGCTAGCGGGATGAATGAGCAGTTCTTC

d_gene: TRBD2
v_gene: TRBV2
j_gene: TRBJ2-3
abundance: -
CDR3aa: CASRRLAGGSTDTQYF
CDR3nt: TGTGCCAGCAGGAGACTAGCGGGAGGGAGCACAGATACGCAGTATTTT

d_gene: TRBD2
v_gene: TRBV29-1
j_gene: TRBJ2-5
abundance: -
CDR3aa: CSVCVAGTAQETQYF
CDR3nt: TGCAGCGTTTGCGTAGCGGGAACCGCACAAGAGACCCAGTACTTC

d_gene: TRBD2
v_gene: TRBV10-3
j_gene: TRBJ2-3
abundance: -
CDR3aa: CAIRGTSGSTDTQYF
CDR3nt: TGTGCCATCAGGGGGACTAGCGGTAGCACAGATACGCAGTATTTT

d_gene: -
v_gene: TRBV6-5
j_gene: TRBJ1-1
abundance: -
CDR3aa: CASSYETGEAFF
CDR3nt: TGTGCCAGCAGTTACGAGACTGGGGAAGCTTTCTTT

d_gene: -
v_gene: TRBV5-1
j_gene: TRBJ2-1
abundance: few
CDR3aa: CASSSGLEMINEQFF
CDR3nt: TGCGCCAGCAGCTCGGGTCTGGAAATGATAAATGAGCAGTTCTTC

d_gene: -
v_gene: TRBV18
j_gene: TRBJ2-1
abundance: -
CDR3aa: CASSPPGRSYNEQFF
CDR3nt: TGTGCCAGCTCACCCCCCGGGAGATCCTACAATGAGCAGTTCTTC

d_gene: -
v_gene: TRBV16
j_gene: TRBJ2-3
abundance: -
CDR3aa: CASSPIGGTDTQYF
CDR3nt: TGTGCCAGCAGCCCTATCGGAGGCACAGATACGCAGTATTTT

d_gene: TRBD1
v_gene: TRBV29-1
j_gene: TRBJ1-2
abundance: -
CDR3aa: CSVVRTGGDASYTF
CDR3nt: TGCAGCGTTGTAAGGACAGGGGGCGACGCCAGCTACACCTTC